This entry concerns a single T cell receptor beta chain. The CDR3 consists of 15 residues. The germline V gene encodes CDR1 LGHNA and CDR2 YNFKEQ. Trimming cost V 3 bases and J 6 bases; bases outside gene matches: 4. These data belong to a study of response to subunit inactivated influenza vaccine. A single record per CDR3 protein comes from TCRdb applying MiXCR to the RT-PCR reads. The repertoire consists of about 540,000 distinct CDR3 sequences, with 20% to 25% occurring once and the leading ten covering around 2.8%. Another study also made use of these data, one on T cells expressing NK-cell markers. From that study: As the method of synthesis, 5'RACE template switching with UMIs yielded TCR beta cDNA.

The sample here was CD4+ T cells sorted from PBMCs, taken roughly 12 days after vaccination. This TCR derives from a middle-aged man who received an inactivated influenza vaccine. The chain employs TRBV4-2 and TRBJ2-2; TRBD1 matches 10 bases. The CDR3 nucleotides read TGTGCCAGCAGCCAGGGACAGGGGATCCCCGGGGAGCTGTTTTTT. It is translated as CASSQGQGIPGELFF.